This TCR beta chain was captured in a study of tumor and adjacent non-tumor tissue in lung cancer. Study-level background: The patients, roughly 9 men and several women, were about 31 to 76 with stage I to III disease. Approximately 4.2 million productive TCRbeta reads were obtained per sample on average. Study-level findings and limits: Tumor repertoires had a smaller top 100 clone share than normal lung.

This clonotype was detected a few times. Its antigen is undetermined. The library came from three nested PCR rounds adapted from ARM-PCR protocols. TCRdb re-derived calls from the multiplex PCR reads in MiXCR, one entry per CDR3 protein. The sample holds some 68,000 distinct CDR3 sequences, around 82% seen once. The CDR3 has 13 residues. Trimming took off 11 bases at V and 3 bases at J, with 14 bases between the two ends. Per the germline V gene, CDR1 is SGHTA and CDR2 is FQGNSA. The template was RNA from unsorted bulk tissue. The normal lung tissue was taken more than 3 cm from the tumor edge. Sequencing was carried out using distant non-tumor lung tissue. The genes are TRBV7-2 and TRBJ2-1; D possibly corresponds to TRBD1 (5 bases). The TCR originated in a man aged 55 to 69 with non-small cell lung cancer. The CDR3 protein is CAWGYRNYNEQFF. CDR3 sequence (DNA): TGTGCCTGGGGCTACCGGAACTACAATGAGCAGTTCTTC.